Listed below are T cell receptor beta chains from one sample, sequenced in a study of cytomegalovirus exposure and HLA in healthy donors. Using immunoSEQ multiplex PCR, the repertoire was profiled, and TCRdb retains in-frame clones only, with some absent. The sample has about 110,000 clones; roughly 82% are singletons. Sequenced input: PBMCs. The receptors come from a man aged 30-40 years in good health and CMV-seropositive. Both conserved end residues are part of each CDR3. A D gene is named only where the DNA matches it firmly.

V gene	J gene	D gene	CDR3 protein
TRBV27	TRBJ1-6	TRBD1	CASSSYSQTGTGSPLHF
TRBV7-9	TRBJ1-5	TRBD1	CASSPDRDAQPQHF
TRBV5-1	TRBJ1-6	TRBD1	CASSLVQGARGSPLHF
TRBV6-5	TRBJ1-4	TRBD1	CASSSGGVIEKLFF
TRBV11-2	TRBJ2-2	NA	CASSLGRLLGDTGELFF
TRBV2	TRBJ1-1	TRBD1	CASRQTGASGTEAFF
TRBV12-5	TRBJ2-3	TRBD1	CASGLWTGFTDTQYF
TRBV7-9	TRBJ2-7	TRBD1	CASSLPQGVVEQYF
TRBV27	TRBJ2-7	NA	CASGLFGGYEQYF
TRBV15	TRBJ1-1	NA	CATSRTVPLDAEAFF
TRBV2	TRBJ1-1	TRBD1	CAIAGQGNTEAFF
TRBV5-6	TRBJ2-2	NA	CASSLYGTNTGELFF
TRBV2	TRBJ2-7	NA	CASRSRGDPVRTDPGEQYF
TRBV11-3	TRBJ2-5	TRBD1	CASSCRDRWETQYF
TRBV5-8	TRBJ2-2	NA	CASSFLIAPNTGKLFF
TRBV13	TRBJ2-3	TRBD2	CASSTTGGPTDTQYF
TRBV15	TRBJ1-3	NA	CATSRPRQAPHFF
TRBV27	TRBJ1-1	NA	CASILNREGTEAFF
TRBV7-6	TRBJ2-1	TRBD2	CASSISGVSNNEQFF
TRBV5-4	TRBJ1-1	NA	CASRSGYTEAFF
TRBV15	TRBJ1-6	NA	CATSRVLSRGAKNSPLHF
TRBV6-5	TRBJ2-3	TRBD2	CASGRGADTQYF
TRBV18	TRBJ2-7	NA	CASSPPTGYEQYF
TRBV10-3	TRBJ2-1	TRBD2	CAIKPGTSGGIHEQFF
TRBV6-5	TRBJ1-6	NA	CASSAFTGSNSPLHF
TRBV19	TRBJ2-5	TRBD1	CASSQTGARETQYF
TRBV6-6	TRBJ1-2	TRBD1	CASSYPGTGGANGYTF
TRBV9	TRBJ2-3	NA	CASSAQSGTDTQYF
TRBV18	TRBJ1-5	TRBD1	CASSPSVGQANQPQHF
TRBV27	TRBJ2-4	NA	CASSARRAKNSQYF
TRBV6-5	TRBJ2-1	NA	CASSFGLNNEQFF
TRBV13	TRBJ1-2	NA	CASSFGYRANYGYTF
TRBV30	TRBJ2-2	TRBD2	CAWSGEGGLAGQFLFF
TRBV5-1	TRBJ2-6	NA	CASSLRTLAYSEANVLTF
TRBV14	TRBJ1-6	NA	CASSPIDRTNSPLHF
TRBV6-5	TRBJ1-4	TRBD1	CASSPYRGTNEKLFF
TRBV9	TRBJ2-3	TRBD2	CASSVRGLAGGGRRHTDTQYF
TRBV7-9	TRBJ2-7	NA	CASSLWTASPYEQYF
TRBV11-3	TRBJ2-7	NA	CASSFNQYEQYF
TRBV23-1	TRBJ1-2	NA	CASSQEDLWGYTF
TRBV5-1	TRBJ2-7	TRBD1	CASSLVGGYEQCF
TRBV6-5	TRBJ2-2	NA	CASSYLQGTGELFF
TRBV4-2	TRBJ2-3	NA	CASSQVLTDTQYF
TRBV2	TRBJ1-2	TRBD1	CASTQGADYGYTF
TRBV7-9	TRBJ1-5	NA	CASSLTVGGDNQPQHF
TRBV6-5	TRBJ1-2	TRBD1	CASSYGAGGSYGYTF
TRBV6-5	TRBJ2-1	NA	CASTSSGTEQFF
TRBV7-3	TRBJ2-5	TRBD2	CASSSTGGSETQYF
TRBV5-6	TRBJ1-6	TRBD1	CASSPITNQGVAYNSPLHF
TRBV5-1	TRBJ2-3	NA	CASSFGTSTDTQYF
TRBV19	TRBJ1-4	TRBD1	CASSRGQGREKLFF
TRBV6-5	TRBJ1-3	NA	CASSYSESGNTIYF
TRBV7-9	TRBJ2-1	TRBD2	CASSPGGLLLNEQFF
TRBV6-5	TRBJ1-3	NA	CASSYASRGRNTIYF
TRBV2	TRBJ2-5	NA	CASSFTGLGTQYF
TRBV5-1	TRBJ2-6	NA	CASSLVSGSGANVLTF
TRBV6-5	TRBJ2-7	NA	CASRYSGTLGYEQYF
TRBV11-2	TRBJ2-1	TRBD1	CASSSNRGREYNEQFF
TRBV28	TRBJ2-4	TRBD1	CASSPLGQGGNSQYF